This is a list of T cell receptor beta chains from one sample in a study of vaccination effects on CD4 cells after COVID-19. The data were produced by immunoSEQ multiplex PCR, yet TCRdb's version contains in-frame clones alone and is incomplete. Found here are tens of thousands of clones, approximately 75% of them singletons; the top ten hold about 2.9%. These receptors are not linked to any known antigen. The sequencing used CD4+ T cells from PBMCs cultured with HCoV-NL63 spike peptides, collected before COVID-19 vaccination. The receptors stem from a human donor who received a COVID-19 vaccine. Each CDR3 is given with its conserved first and last residue. The D gene is left open where the match is weak. Part of the rows lack a size; the others show once, few, many or a class for expanded clones.

TRBV29-1,.,.,TRBJ1-1,TGCAGCGTTATGGAGGGGAACACTGAAGCTTTCTTT,CSVMEGNTEAFF
TRBV30,TRBD2,.,TRBJ2-2,TGTGCCTGGACCGGGCAGGGAGGGGGGGAGCTGTTTTTT,CAWTGQGGGELFF
TRBV30,TRBD1,.,TRBJ2-3,TGTGCCCGGGACAGCACTAGCACAGATACGCAGTATTTT,CARDSTSTDTQYF
TRBV14,.,.,TRBJ1-4,TGTGCCAGCAGCCAAGCCGGGCAGTCGAAAGAAAAACTGTTTTTT,CASSQAGQSKEKLFF
TRBV19,.,once,TRBJ2-1,TGTGCCAGTAGCCTATCAGTAGGCAGGGGTTCCTACAATGAGCAGTTCTTC,CASSLSVGRGSYNEQFF
TRBV18,.,.,TRBJ2-5,TGTGCCAGCTTTGTGGCGCTCGAAACCCAAGAGACCCAGTACTTC,CASFVALETQETQYF
TRBV7-2,.,.,TRBJ2-4,TGTGCCAGCAGCTTAGACAGGACTGTTAGGAACATTCAGTACTTC,CASSLDRTVRNIQYF
TRBV2,.,.,TRBJ2-1,TGTGCCAGCAGACCGATGGGGCATGGGGGGAGTGAGCAGTTCTTC,CASRPMGHGGSEQFF
TRBV18,.,.,TRBJ2-5,TGTGCCAGCTCACCAGATCCCCAGGCTGAGACCCAGTACTTC,CASSPDPQAETQYF
TRBV5-1,.,.,TRBJ2-2,TGCGCCAGCAGCCCCAAGTTAGGCCACACCACCGGGGAGCTGTTTTTT,CASSPKLGHTTGELFF
TRBV4-1,.,.,TRBJ2-5,TGCGCCAGCAGCCACTACTCACAGGGTCCAAGAGAACGGGGGACCCAGTACTTC,CASSHYSQGPRERGTQYF
TRBV9,.,.,TRBJ1-1,TGTGCCAGCAGCCCATCGATACGGAACACTGAAGCTTTCTTT,CASSPSIRNTEAFF
TRBV7-9,.,.,TRBJ2-2,TGTGCCAGCAGCCCCCAGGGCCGAGGCACCGGGGAGCTGTTTTTT,CASSPQGRGTGELFF
TRBV3-1/TRBV3-2,.,.,TRBJ2-1,TGTGCCAGCAGCCAAGGGTGGGGGGGCAGCGATGAGCAGTTCTTC,CASSQGWGGSDEQFF
TRBV5-1,.,.,TRBJ2-3,TGCGCCAGCAGCTTGTTTGGGGGTTACACAGATACGCAGTATTTT,CASSLFGGYTDTQYF
TRBV13,.,.,TRBJ2-6,TGTGCCAGCAGGAGGGGAGGAACTGGGGCCAACGTCCTGACTTTC,CASRRGGTGANVLTF
TRBV6-1,.,once,TRBJ1-2,TGTGCCAGCAGTGAACTGTCGGTAGGCCCCTATGGCTACACCTTC,CASSELSVGPYGYTF
TRBV10-3,TRBD2,.,TRBJ2-5,TGTGCCATCCGGACTGGTGTAGGCGGGGGCCAAGAGACCCAGTACTTC,CAIRTGVGGGQETQYF
TRBV18,.,few,TRBJ1-5,TGTGCCAGCTCACCACGGGAGGGTTCGGGCAATCAGCCCCAGCATTTT,CASSPREGSGNQPQHF
TRBV3-1/TRBV3-2,.,.,TRBJ1-1,TGTGCCAGCAGCCAGGAATCCAGGGGAGAAGCTTTCTTT,CASSQESRGEAFF